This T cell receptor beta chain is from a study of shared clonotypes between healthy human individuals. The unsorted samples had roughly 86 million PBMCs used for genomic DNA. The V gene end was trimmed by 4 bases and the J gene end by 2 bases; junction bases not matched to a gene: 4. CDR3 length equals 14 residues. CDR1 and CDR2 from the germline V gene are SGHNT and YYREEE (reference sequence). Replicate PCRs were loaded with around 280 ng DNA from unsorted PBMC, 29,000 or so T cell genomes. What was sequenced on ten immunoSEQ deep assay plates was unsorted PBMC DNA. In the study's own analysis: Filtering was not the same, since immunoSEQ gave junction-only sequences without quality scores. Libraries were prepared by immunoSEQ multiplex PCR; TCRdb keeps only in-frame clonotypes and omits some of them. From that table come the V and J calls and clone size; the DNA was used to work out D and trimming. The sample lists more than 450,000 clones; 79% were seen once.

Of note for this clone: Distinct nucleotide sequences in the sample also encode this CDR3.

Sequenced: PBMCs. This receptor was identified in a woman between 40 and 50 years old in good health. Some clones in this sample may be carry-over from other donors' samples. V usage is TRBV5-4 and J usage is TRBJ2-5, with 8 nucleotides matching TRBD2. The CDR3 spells CASSLAGGQETQYF. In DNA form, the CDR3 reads TGTGCCAGCAGCCTTGCGGGGGGACAAGAGACCCAGTACTTC.